Listed here are 18 T cell receptor beta chains from one sample, sequenced in a study of blood T cell repertoires in COVID-19 (dated by TCRdb to the early 2020s). The protocol used for the library was the immunoSEQ multiplex PCR assay. Held by TCRdb, this immuneACCESS table contains in-frame sequences only and omits some clones. Under half of the omission traces to an unresolved V gene where checked; the cause of the rest is unknown. The sample data list about 21,000 clones, and 80% to 90% of these were observed just once. The top ten constitute under 20% of the sample. The sample comprised peripheral blood. These receptors originate from a man aged 70-80 years with active COVID-19.

The chain joins TRBV2 to TRBJ1-5; no definite D call. Germline CDR1 SNHLY, CDR2 FYNNEI. Trimming stripped 1 base from V and 4 bases from J, with 8 bases between. The CDR3 is made up of 14 amino acids. The CDR3 sequence: CASSEGSGNQPQHF. The DNA of the CDR3 is TGTGCCAGCAGTGAAGGGTCCGGGAATCAGCCCCAGCATTTT.

This chain uses TRBV2 with TRBJ2-1, with a weak D call TRBD1 (6 bases). Trimming took 5 bases from V and 4 from J, leaving 12 bases between them. This CDR3 spans 14 amino acids. Germline CDR1 and CDR2: SNHLY and FYNNEI. This CDR3 reads CASSFWTEYNEQFF. In nucleotides, the CDR3 is TGTGCCAGCAGTTTTTGGACAGAATACAATGAGCAGTTCTTC.

The V gene is TRBV14, the J gene TRBJ1-1; D gene unclear. Trimming stripped 1 base from V and 5 bases from J, with 14 bases between. Per germline, CDR1 SGHDN and CDR2 FVKESK. CDR3 length: 15 residues. CDR3 sequence: CASSQGFPGKTEAFF. The CDR3 bases are TGTGCCAGCAGCCAAGGTTTCCCGGGAAAAACTGAAGCTTTCTTT.

V usage is TRBV18 and J usage is TRBJ2-2; possible D gene TRBD1, 5 bases. This CDR3 has 15 residues. The V gene's germline CDR1 is KGHSH and CDR2 LQKENI. V gave up 5 bases and J gave up 1 base, with 11 bases separating them. The CDR3 loop is CASSSETENTGELFF. For the CDR3, the DNA is TGTGCCAGCTCATCAGAGACAGAGAACACCGGGGAGCTGTTTTTT.

The chain couples TRBV5-6 to TRBJ2-7; D not certain. The CDR3 is 15 amino acids. V lost 0 bases and J lost 2, with 12 bases in between. CDR1 and CDR2 (germline): SGHDT, YYEEEE. The CDR3 loop reads CASSLGVTEPYEQYF. The CDR3 DNA reads as TGTGCCAGCAGCTTGGGAGTTACAGAACCCTACGAGCAGTACTTC. The variable domain in full, with the rest retrieved from reference TRBV5-6 and TRBJ2-7, is DAGVTQSPTHLIKTRGQQVTLRCSPKSGHDTVSWYQQALGQGPQFIFQYYEEEERQRGNFPDRFSGHQFPNYSSELNVNALLLGDSALYLCASSLGVTEPYEQYFGPGTRLTVT.

The chain couples TRBV19 to TRBJ1-3; maybe TRBD1 (5 bases). Germline-derived CDR1 and CDR2 are LNHDA and SQIVND (reference sequence). The ends were cut back, 3 bases at V and 3 bases at J, with 9 bases in the middle. This CDR3 contains 14 residues. The CDR3 region has the DNA TGTGCCAGTAGTATCGGGGGGGATGGAAACACCATATATTTT. Protein: CASSIGGDGNTIYF.

This clone was detected once. The chain joins TRBV19 to TRBJ1-2; TRBD1 aligns across 8 bases. CDR1 LNHDA and CDR2 SQIVND come from the germline V gene (reference sequence). The CDR3 runs to 13 residues. The V gene end was trimmed by 5 bases and the J gene end by 7 bases; junction bases not matched to a gene: 6. The CDR3 loop is CASSVQGAFGYTF. In DNA form, the CDR3 reads TGTGCCAGTAGTGTCCAGGGGGCTTTTGGCTACACCTTC.

This chain links TRBV30 with TRBJ1-1; D ambiguous. With 2 bases removed from V and 0 bases from J, the gap between germline ends came to 7 bases. The CDR3 extends over 13 amino acids. Germline V gene lookup returns CDR1 GTSNPN and CDR2 SVGIG (reference sequence). In DNA form, the CDR3 reads TGTGCCTGGAGTTCCTCTATGAACACTGAAGCTTTCTTT. This encodes CAWSSSMNTEAFF.

This chain connects TRBV19 to TRBJ2-5; D is perhaps TRBD2 (6 bases). The length of the CDR3 is 12 residues. The germline CDR1 and CDR2 sequences are LNHDA and SQIVND (reference sequence). Trimming pared 6 bases from V and 4 bases from J, leaving 9 bases between. Here the CDR3 reads CASRLAGETQYF. The CDR3 DNA sequence: TGTGCCAGTAGACTAGCTGGAGAGACCCAGTACTTC.

The chain is built from TRBV3-1 (or the pseudogene TRBV3-2) and TRBJ1-1, with a possible D match to TRBD1 (6 bases). Deletions cut 3 bases from V and 5 bases from J, with 10 bases between. The germline V gene encodes CDR1 LGHDT and CDR2 YNNKEL (reference sequence). CDR3 length equals 13 residues. The CDR3: CASSHTGWTEAFF. The CDR3, as DNA: TGTGCCAGCAGCCACACAGGGTGGACTGAAGCTTTCTTT.

The rearrangement links TRBV30 to TRBJ1-4; D is perhaps TRBD1 (6 bases). Germline V gene data show CDR1 as GTSNPN and CDR2 as SVGIG (reference sequence). This CDR3 has 15 residues. The ends were cut back, 1 base at V and 0 bases at J, with 9 bases in the middle. CDR3 protein: CAWSEGVATNEKLFF. The CDR3 DNA reads as TGTGCCTGGAGTGAGGGGGTTGCAACTAATGAAAAACTGTTTTTT.

The chain is built from TRBV11-3 and TRBJ2-3; 12 bases are a match to TRBD2. This CDR3 spans 16 amino acids. V trimming: 4 bases; J trimming: 5 bases; junction bases outside the gene matches: 7. CDR1 and CDR2 (germline): SGHNT, YENEEA. CDR3 coding DNA: TGTGCCAGCAGCTCACGACTAGCGGGAGCGATAGATACGCAGTATTTT. It encodes CASSSRLAGAIDTQYF.

CDR3 in DNA: TGTGCCAGCAGCCTCGAGCCGAACACTGAAGCTTTCTTT. It encodes CASSLEPNTEAFF. The chain combines TRBV5-5 with TRBJ1-1; D gene uncertain. This CDR3 is 13 amino acids long. Germline V gene data show CDR1 as SGHKS and CDR2 as YYEKEE (reference sequence). Between the trimmed V and J ends, which lost 4 bases and 1 base, there was a span of 8 bases. Variable domain in full (rest from reference TRBV5-5 and TRBJ1-1): DAGVTQSPTHLIKTRGQQVTLRCSPISGHKSVSWYQQVLGQGPQFIFQYYEKEERGRGNFPDRFSARQFPNYSSELNVNALLLGDSALYLCASSLEPNTEAFFGQGTRLTVV.

This chain uses TRBV5-1 with TRBJ1-1; no clear D. The V gene lost 0 bases and the J gene lost 3 bases, with 6 bases spanning the gap. CDR1 is SGHRS and CDR2 is YFSETQ in the germline V gene. The CDR3 has 13 residues. The CDR3 DNA follows: TGCGCCAGCAGCTTGGGACTCGACACTGAAGCTTTCTTT. Translating gives CASSLGLDTEAFF.

This clone occurred once. This sequence joins TRBV2 and TRBJ2-7; D might be TRBD2 (6 bases). Germline values: CDR1 SNHLY, CDR2 FYNNEI. The ends were cut back, 8 bases at V and 3 bases at J, with 17 bases in the middle. The CDR3 has 14 amino acids. The CDR3: CASSSRDPGYEQYF. DNA of the CDR3: TGTGCCAGCTCCTCGCGGGATCCGGGCTACGAGCAGTACTTC.

The V call is TRBV5-1, the J call TRBJ2-3; tentative D call: TRBD1 (5 bases). Germline CDR1 is SGHRS and CDR2 is YFSETQ. V lost 4 bases to trimming and J lost 0 bases, with 9 bases between them. This CDR3 is built from 14 residues. CDR3 sequence: CASSPTVSTDTQYF. CDR3 DNA: TGCGCCAGCAGCCCGACAGTTAGCACAGATACGCAGTATTTT.

The rearrangement joins TRBV19 to TRBJ1-5; TRBD1 is a possible D gene (5 bases). Germline V CDR1 and CDR2: LNHDA, SQIVND (reference sequence). V gave up 3 bases and J gave up 7 bases, with 19 bases separating them. The CDR3 sequence is 16 residues long. In nucleotides, the CDR3 is TGTGCCAGTAGTATTGGAGGGGCGCTGTCAGGACAGCCCCAGCATTTT. This gives the protein CASSIGGALSGQPQHF.

The CDR3 sequence: CASSPFSHGQETQYF. The DNA for the CDR3 is TGTGCCAGTAGTCCCTTTAGTCATGGTCAAGAGACCCAGTACTTC. The chain joins TRBV19 to TRBJ2-5; no firm D call. CDR1 and CDR2 (germline): LNHDA, SQIVND (reference sequence). The CDR3 covers 15 residues. V was clipped by 5 bases and J by 2 bases, with 15 bases between them.